This T cell receptor (beta chain) is drawn from a study of T cells in Graves' hyperthyroidism and ophthalmopathy. Study outcomes and limitations: Among clonotypes expanded in thyroid above 0.001, most were also found in blood.

Extraction of PBMCs used 9 to 10 ml of fresh peripheral blood. Regions amplified from RNA transcripts were the TCR beta CDR3 regions. The HTBI primer set served for first-round RT-PCR of the TCR CDR3. TCRdb re-called the multiplex PCR reads with MiXCR, one entry per CDR3 protein. The sample has hundreds of thousands of distinct CDR3 sequences, approximately 40% seen once; the top ten hold around 30%. This CDR3 is 13 amino acids long. In germline, CDR1 is SEHNR, CDR2 FQNEAQ (reference sequence). Details on this clonotype: Antigen specificity is unknown. A read error may account for a junction end that differs from germline.

The sample was blood. This clonotype was obtained from a woman in her thirties or forties with Graves' hyperthyroidism. The chain recombines TRBV7-9 with TRBJ1-1, with D perhaps TRBD1 (6 bases). CDR3 protein: CASSQDVRGEAFF. Here the CDR3 DNA reads TGCGCCAGCAGCCAAGATGTCAGGGGAGAAGCTTTCTTT.